This T cell receptor beta chain was profiled in a study of T cells in Graves' hyperthyroidism and ophthalmopathy. Diagnostic decisions used clinical symptoms, serum thyroxine and TRAb, thyroid ultrasound and orbital computed tomography. Germline lookup yields CDR1 MGHRA and CDR2 YSYEKL. This CDR3 region has 16 residues. The investigators amplified TCR beta CDR3 regions from RNA transcripts. HTBI primers were employed in a first-round RT-PCR of the TCR CDR3. TCRdb analysed the multiplex PCR reads with MiXCR anew, one entry per CDR3 protein. The sample holds under 450,000 distinct CDR3 sequences, 15% to 19% seen once. A note on this clonotype: One end of the junction varies from germline; a read error may be responsible.

The specimen sequenced was blood. The sequence derives from a woman aged 18-29 years with Graves' hyperthyroidism. The chain links TRBV4-1 to TRBJ1-2; tentative D call: TRBD1 (6 bases). CDR3 amino acids: CATSQDHRATGYGYTF. Written as DNA, the CDR3 is TGCGCCACCAGCCAAGACCACAGGGCCACGGGCTATGGCTACACCTTC.